This T cell receptor beta chain was retrieved from a study of T cells in Graves' hyperthyroidism and ophthalmopathy. Overall study: At the time of initial diagnosis and before any treatment, peripheral blood was collected. Study-wide results and caveats: Appearing also in blood were most of the thyroid clonotypes expanded above 0.001.

The germline V and J ends were trimmed by 2 bases and 0 bases, with 14 bases remaining between them. Germline CDR1 SEHNR, CDR2 FQNEAQ (reference sequence). This CDR3 comprises 18 residues. This clonotype has a handful of counts. Its target is unknown. The investigators amplified TCR beta CDR3 regions from RNA transcripts. Primed by the HTBI set, a first-round RT-PCR was run on the TCR CDR3. Each CDR3 protein is one row after TCRdb ran MiXCR on the multiplex PCR reads. The sample contains 450,000 to 650,000 distinct CDR3 sequences, more than 15% of which appear only once. The sample consisted of blood. The chain is built from TRBV7-9 and TRBJ2-6; D perhaps matches TRBD2 (5 bases). The receptor's source is a woman under 30 with Graves' ophthalmopathy. The CDR3 reads CASSLIRGLGSGANVLTF. CDR3 DNA sequence: TGTGCCAGCAGCTTAATACGGGGATTGGGCTCTGGGGCCAACGTCCTGACTTTC.